A few counts support the clone carrying this TCR beta chain. Its specificity is unknown. Primers: 60 Vbeta forward and 13 Jbeta reverse. Authors' analysis steps: The authors later counted roughly 79 million unique TCR beta chains, some 10 million of them shared. Some clones are missing from TCRdb's copy, which holds only in-frame ones; the method was immunoSEQ multiplex PCR. The V and J calls and clone size are taken from that table; D and trimming were inferred from the DNA. The sample lists just under 250,000 clones, 82% occurring once. This sample was included in a study of cytomegalovirus exposure and HLA in healthy donors. Overall study findings and caveats: A likely sequencing artifact accounted for one observed cluster of highly shared sequence variants. Later analysis suggested links between common viral pathogens and several top significant clusters. Reportedly, TCR beta sequences accurately predicted HLA-A and HLA-B alleles in most subjects.

The V end was cut by 2 bases, the J end by 3 bases, with 13 bases between. CDR1 SGHTA and CDR2 FQGTGA come from the germline V gene. CDR3 length: 15 amino acids. The V gene is TRBV7-3, the J gene TRBJ2-5; possible D gene TRBD2, 5 bases. This TCR came from a woman aged 35 to 49 in good health and CMV-seropositive. Sequencing input: PBMCs. This chain's CDR3 is CASSLSAEGKETQYF. The CDR3 nucleotides are TGTGCCAGCAGCTTATCGGCAGAGGGAAAAGAGACCCAGTACTTC.